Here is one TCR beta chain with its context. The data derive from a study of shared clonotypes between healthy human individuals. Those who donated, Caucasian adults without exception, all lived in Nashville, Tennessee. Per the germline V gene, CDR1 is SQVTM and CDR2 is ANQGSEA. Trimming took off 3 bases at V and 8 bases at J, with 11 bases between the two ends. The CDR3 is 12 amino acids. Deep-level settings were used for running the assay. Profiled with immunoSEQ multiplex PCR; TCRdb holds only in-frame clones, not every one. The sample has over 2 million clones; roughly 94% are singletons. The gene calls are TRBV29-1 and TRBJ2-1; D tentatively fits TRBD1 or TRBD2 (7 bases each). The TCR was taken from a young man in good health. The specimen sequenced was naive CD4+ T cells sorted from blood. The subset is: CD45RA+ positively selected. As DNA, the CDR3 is TGCAGCGTTGACAGCGGGACAGATGAGCAGTTCTTC. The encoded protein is CSVDSGTDEQFF.